This T cell receptor (beta chain) was identified in a study of T cells expressing NK-cell markers. Study overall: One of eight sequenced donors was HCMV-seronegative; the other seven were seropositive.

CDR1 is MNHEY and CDR2 is SMNVEV in the germline V gene (reference sequence). The CDR3 extends over 13 amino acids. UMIs were included in TCR beta cDNA generated by 5'RACE template switching. TCRdb re-analyzed the 5' RACE reads; it lists each CDR3 protein once, without DNA. This table lists hundreds of thousands of distinct CDR3 sequences. Turning to this clonotype: What it binds is not known.

Study findings and constraints: Also leading the CD3+CD56-NKG2C+ fraction in a handful of donors were these clonotypes. Dominant NKG2C+ clonotype frequencies of roughly 1.0-7.0% of CD8+ T cells were measured in about 6 donors.

The material sequenced was blood T cells: a sorted CD56 or NKG2C T cell subset, CD4+ or CD8+ T cells, or bulk PBMC T cells (not recorded which). The chain couples TRBV27 to TRBJ2-3; the D call from TCRdb, TRBD2, cannot be confirmed without DNA. The origin of this receptor is a woman between 18 and 75 years old in good health. CDR3 loop: CASRREAAYTQYF.